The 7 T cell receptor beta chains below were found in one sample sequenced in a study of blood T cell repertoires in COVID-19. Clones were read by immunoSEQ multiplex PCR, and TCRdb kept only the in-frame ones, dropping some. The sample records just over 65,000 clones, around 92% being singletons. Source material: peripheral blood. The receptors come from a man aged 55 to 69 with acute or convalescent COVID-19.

CDR3 sequence (DNA): TGTGCCAGCAGCCAACGGGACAGGGCGGGCGAGACCCAGTACTTC. It codes for CASSQRDRAGETQYF. The rearrangement uses TRBV3-1 (or the pseudogene TRBV3-2) and TRBJ2-5; the match to TRBD1 covers 9 bases. The CDR3 runs 15 residues. J was trimmed by 5 bases and V by 2 bases; bases with no gene match: 6. Germline CDR1 reads LGHDT; CDR2 reads YNNKEL (reference sequence).

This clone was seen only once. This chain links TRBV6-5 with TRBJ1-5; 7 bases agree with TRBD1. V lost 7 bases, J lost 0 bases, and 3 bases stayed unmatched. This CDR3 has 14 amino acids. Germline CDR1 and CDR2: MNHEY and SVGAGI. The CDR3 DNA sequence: TGTGCCAGCATGGCAGGGGGTAGCAATCAGCCCCAGCATTTT. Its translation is CASMAGGSNQPQHF.

DNA of the CDR3: TGTGCCAGCAGTTACTCGGCAGGGGAGGCCAAAAACATTCAGTACTTC. This encodes CASSYSAGEAKNIQYF. The genes are TRBV6-6 and TRBJ2-4; weak D call: TRBD1 (6 bases). Trimming cost V 0 bases and J 1 base, with 10 bases left between them. The CDR3 has 16 amino acids. Germline-derived CDR1 and CDR2 are MNHNY and SVGAGI (reference sequence).

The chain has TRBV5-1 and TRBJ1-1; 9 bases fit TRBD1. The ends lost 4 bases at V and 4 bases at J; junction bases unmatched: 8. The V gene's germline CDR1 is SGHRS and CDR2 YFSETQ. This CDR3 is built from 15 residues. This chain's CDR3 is CASSTGGQGVTEAFF. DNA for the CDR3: TGCGCCAGCAGCACCGGGGGACAGGGAGTCACTGAAGCTTTCTTT.

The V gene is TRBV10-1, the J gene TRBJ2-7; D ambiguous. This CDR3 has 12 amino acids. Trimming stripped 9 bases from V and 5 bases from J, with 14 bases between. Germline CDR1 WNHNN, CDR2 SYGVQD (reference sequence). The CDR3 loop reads CASSPTVDEQYF. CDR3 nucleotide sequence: TGCGCCAGTTCACCCACAGTCGACGAGCAGTACTTC.

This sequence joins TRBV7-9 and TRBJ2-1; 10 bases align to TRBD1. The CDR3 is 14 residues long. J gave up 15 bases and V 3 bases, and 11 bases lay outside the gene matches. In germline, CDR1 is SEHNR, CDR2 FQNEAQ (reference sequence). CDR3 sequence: CASSFSGTGDKWFF. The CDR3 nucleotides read TGTGCCAGCAGCTTTTCCGGGACAGGGGATAAGTGGTTCTTC.

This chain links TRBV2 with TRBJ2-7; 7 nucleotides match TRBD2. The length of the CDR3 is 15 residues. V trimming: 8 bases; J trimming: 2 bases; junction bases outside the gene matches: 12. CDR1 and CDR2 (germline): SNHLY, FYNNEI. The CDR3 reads CASGDYIQRTYEQYF. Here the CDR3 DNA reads TGTGCCAGCGGGGACTACATACAACGAACCTACGAGCAGTACTTC.